This T cell receptor beta chain was obtained from a study of blood T cell repertoires in COVID-19. Across the study: Researchers got acute and convalescent COVID-19 samples from the United States, Italy and Spain. T cells, B-cell-depleted T cells, or PBMCs provided the cDNA or gDNA that served as material.

Original analysis: Amplified reference gene primers provided the basis for estimating nucleated cell counts. The protocol was immunoSEQ multiplex PCR, while the TCRdb copy is restricted to in-frame clones and leaves out a portion. Clone size and V and J calls were adopted from that table, with D and trimming inferred from the DNA. The sample contains about 230,000 clones, approximately 87% of which appear only once. Germline values: CDR1 ENHRY, CDR2 SYGVKD. V gave up 4 bases and J gave up 0 bases, with 12 bases separating them. There are 15 residues in the CDR3. Sequencing was done on a sample of peripheral blood. The chain is built from TRBV10-3 and TRBJ1-1; D is possibly TRBD1 (6 bases). The sequence was collected from a woman between 65 and 79 years old with active or convalescent COVID-19. CDR3 residues: CAISGGGRLNTEAFF. The CDR3 DNA follows: TGTGCCATCAGTGGGGGGGGCAGGTTGAACACTGAAGCTTTCTTT.